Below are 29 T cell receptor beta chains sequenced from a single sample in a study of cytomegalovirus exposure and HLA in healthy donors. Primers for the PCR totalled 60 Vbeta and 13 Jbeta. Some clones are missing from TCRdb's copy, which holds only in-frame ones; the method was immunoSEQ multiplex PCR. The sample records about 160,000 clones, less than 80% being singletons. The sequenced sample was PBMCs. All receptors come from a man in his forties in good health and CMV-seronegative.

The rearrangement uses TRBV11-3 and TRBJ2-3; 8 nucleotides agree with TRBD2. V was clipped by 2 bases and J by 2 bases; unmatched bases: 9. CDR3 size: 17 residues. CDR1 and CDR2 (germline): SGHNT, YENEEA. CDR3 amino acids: CASSLYYRREDTDTQYF. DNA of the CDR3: TGTGCCAGCAGCTTATATTACCGGCGGGAGGACACAGATACGCAGTATTTT. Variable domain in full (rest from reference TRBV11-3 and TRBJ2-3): EAGVVQSPRYKIIEKKQPVAFWCNPISGHNTLYWYLQNLGQGPELLIRYENEEAVDDSQLPKDRFSAERLKGVDSTLKIQPAELGDSAVYLCASSLYYRREDTDTQYFGPGTRLTVL.

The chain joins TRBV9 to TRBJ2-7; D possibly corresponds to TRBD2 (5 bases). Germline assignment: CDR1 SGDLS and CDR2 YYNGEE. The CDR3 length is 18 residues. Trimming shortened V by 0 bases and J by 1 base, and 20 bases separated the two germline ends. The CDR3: CASSVGSETRSGSYEQYF. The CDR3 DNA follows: TGTGCCAGCAGCGTAGGCTCGGAAACTAGGTCCGGATCCTACGAGCAGTACTTC.

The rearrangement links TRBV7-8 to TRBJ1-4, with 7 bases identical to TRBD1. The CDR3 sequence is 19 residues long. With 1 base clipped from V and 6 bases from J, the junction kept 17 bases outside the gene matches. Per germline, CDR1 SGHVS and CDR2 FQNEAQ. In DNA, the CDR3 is TGTGCCAGCAGCTTAGTAGTTGATATCGGGACAGAGGGACATGAAAAACTGTTTTTT. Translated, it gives CASSLVVDIGTEGHEKLFF.

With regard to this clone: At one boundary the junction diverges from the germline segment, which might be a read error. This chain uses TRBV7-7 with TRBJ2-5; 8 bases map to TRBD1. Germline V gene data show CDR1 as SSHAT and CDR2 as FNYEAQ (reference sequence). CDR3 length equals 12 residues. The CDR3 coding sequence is TGTGCTAGCAGCGCTGGGACAGGGACCCAGTACTTC. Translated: CASSAGTGTQYF.

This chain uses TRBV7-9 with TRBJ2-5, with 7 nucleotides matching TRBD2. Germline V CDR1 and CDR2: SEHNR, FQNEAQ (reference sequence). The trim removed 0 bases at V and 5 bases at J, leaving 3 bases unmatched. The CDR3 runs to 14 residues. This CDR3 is CASSLAGGRETQYF. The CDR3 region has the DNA TGTGCCAGCAGCTTAGCGGGAGGGAGGGAGACCCAGTACTTC.

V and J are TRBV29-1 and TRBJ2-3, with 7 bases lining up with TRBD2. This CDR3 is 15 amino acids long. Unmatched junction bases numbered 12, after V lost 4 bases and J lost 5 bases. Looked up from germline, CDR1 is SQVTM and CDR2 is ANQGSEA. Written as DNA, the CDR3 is TGCAGCGTTGTATGGGTAGCGGGCGTCCAAGATACGCAGTATTTT. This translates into CSVVWVAGVQDTQYF.

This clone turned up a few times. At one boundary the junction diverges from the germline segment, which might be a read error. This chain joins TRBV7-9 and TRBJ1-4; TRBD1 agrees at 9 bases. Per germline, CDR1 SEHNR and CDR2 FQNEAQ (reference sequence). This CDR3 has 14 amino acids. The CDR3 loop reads CSSSLGTGNEKLFF. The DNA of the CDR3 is TGTTCCAGCAGCCTCGGGACAGGGAATGAAAAACTGTTTTTT. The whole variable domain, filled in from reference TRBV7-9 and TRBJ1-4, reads DTGVSQNPRHKITKRGQNVTFRCDPISEHNRLYWYRQTLGQGPEFLTYFQNEAQLEKSRLLSDRFSAERPKGSFSTLEIQRTEQGDSAMYLCSSSLGTGNEKLFFGSGTQLSVL.

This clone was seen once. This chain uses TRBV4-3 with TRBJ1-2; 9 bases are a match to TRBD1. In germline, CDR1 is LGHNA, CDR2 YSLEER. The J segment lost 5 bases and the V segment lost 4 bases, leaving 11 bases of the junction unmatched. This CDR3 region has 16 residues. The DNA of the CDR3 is TGCGCCAGCAGCCGCGGACAGGGGAATACATTATATGGCTACACCTTC. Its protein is CASSRGQGNTLYGYTF.

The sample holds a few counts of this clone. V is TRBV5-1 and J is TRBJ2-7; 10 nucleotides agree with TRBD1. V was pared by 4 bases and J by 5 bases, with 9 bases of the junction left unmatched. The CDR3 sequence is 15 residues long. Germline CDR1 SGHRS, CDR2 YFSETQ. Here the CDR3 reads CASSPLGQGDNEQYF. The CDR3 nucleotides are TGCGCCAGCAGCCCACTTGGACAGGGGGACAACGAGCAGTACTTC.

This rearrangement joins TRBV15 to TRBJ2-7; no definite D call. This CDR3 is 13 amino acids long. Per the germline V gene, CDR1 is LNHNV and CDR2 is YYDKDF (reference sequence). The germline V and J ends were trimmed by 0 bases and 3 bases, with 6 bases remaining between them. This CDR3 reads CATSRDRYYEQYF. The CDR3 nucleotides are TGTGCCACCAGCAGAGATCGGTACTACGAGCAGTACTTC. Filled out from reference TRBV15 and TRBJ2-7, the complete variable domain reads DAMVIQNPRYQVTQFGKPVTLSCSQTLNHNVMYWYQQKSSQAPKLLFHYYDKDFNNEADTPDNFQSRRPNTSFCFLDIRSPGLGDTAMYLCATSRDRYYEQYFGPGTRLTVT.

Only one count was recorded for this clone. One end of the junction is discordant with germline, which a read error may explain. The CDR3 nucleotides read TGCGCCATCAGCTTGGCGGGGTCGGGGGGACACGAGCAGTACTTC. It encodes CAISLAGSGGHEQYF. This chain uses TRBV5-1 with TRBJ2-7, with 7 bases fitting TRBD2. There are 15 residues in the CDR3. CDR1 is SGHRS and CDR2 is YFSETQ in the germline V gene. The variable domain in full, completed from reference TRBV5-1 and TRBJ2-7, reads KAGVTQTPRYLIKTRGQQVTLSCSPISGHRSVSWYQQTPGQGLQFLFEYFSETQRNKGNFPGRFSGRQFSNSRSEMNVSTLELGDSALYLCAISLAGSGGHEQYFGPGTRLTVT.

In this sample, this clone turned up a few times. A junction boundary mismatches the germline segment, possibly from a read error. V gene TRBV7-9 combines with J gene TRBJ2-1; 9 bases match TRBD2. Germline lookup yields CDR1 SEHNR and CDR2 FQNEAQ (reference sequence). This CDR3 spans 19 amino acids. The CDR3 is CSSSSVSAGGPSTSSEQFF. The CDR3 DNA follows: TGTTCCAGCAGCTCAGTCTCGGCGGGAGGGCCATCCACATCCAGTGAGCAGTTCTTC.

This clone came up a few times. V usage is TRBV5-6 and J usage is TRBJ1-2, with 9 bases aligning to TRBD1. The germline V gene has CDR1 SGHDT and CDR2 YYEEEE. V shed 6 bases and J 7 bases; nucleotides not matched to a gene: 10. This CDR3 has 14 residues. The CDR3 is CASTSGTGYFGYTF. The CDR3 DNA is TGTGCCAGCACCTCCGGGACAGGGTATTTTGGCTACACCTTC. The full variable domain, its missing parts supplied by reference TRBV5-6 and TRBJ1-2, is DAGVTQSPTHLIKTRGQQVTLRCSPKSGHDTVSWYQQALGQGPQFIFQYYEEEERQRGNFPDRFSGHQFPNYSSELNVNALLLGDSALYLCASTSGTGYFGYTFGSGTRLTVV.

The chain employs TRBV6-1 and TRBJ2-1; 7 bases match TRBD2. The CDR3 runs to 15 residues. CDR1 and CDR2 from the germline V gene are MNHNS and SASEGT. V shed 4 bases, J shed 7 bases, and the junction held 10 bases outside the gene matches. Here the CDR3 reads CASSAVQRELNEQFF. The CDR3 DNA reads TGTGCCAGCAGTGCGGTACAGCGGGAATTGAATGAGCAGTTCTTC.

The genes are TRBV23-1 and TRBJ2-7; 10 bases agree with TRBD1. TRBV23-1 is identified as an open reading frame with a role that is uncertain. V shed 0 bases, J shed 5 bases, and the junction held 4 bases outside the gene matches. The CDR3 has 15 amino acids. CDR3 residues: CASSQSDRGTNEQYF. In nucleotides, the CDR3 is TGCGCCAGCAGTCAATCGGACAGGGGGACCAACGAGCAGTACTTC.

For the CDR3, the DNA is TGTGCCACCAGCCGACGGACCGGGACTAGCGGGAAGGGGGGCGCAGATACGCAGTATTTT. Amino acids: CATSRRTGTSGKGGADTQYF. This sequence joins TRBV15 and TRBJ2-3, with 13 bases fitting TRBD2. V lost 5 bases to trimming and J lost 4 bases; unmatched junction nucleotides: 18. The CDR3 totals 20 residues. Per germline, CDR1 LNHNV and CDR2 YYDKDF (reference sequence).

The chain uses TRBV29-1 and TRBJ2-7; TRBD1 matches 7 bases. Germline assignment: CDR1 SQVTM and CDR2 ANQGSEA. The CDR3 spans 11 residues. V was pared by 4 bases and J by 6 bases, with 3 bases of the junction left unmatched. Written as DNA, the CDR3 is TGCAGCGTTGGACAGGGACCCGAGCAGTACTTC. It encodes CSVGQGPEQYF.

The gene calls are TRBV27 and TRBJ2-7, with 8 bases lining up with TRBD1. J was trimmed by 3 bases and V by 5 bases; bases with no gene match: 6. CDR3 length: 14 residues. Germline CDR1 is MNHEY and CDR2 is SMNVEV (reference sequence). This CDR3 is CASSHGQGYYEQYF. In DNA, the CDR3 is TGTGCCAGCAGTCACGGACAGGGATACTACGAGCAGTACTTC.

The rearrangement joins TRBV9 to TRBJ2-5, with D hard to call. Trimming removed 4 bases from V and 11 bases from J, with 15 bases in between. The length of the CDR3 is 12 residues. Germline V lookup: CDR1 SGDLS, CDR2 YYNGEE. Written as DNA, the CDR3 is TGTGCCAGCAGCCCCCGTCCAGGTGCGCAGTACTTC. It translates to CASSPRPGAQYF. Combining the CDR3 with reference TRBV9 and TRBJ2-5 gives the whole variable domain DSGVTQTPKHLITATGQRVTLRCSPRSGDLSVYWYQQSLDQGLQFLIQYYNGEERAKGNILERFSAQQFPDLHSELNLSSLELGDSALYFCASSPRPGAQYFGPGTRLLVL.

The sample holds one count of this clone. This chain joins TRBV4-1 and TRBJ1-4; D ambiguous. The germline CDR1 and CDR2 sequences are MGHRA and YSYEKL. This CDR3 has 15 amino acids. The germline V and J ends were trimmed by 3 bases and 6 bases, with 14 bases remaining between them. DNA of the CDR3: TGCGCCAGCAGCCATGCGGCAGCCCCTGATGAAAAACTGTTTTTT. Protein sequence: CASSHAAAPDEKLFF.

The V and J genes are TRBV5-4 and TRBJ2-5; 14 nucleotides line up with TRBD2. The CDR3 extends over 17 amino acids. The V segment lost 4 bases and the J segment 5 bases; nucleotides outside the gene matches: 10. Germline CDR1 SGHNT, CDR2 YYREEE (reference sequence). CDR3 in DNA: TGTGCCAGCAGCCCAGGGACTAGCGGGAGTGGGGGGGAGACCCAGTACTTC. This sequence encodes CASSPGTSGSGGETQYF.

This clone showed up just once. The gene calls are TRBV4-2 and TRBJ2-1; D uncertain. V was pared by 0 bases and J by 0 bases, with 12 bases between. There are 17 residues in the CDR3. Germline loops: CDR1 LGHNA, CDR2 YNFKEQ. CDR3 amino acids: CASSQEVYRSSYNEQFF. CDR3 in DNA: TGTGCCAGCAGCCAAGAAGTCTATAGGAGCTCCTACAATGAGCAGTTCTTC.

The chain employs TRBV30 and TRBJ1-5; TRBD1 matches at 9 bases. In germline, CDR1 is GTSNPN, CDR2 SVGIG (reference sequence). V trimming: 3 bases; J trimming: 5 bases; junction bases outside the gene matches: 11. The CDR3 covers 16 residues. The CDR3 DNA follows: TGTGCCTGGAGCCCCATAGGGGACAGGGTGGATCAGCCCCAGCATTTT. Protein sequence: CAWSPIGDRVDQPQHF.

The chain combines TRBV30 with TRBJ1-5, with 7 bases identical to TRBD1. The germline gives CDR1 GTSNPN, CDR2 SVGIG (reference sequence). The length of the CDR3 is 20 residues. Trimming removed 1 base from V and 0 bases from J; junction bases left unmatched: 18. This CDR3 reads CAWSAHWTGDLLYSNQPQHF. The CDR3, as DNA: TGTGCCTGGAGTGCGCATTGGACAGGAGACCTTCTTTATAGCAATCAGCCCCAGCATTTT. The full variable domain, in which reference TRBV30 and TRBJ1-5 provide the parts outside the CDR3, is SQTIHQWPATLVQPVGSPLSLECTVEGTSNPNLYWYRQAAGRGLQLLFYSVGIGQISSEVPQNLSASRPQDRQFILSSKKLLLSDSGFYLCAWSAHWTGDLLYSNQPQHFGDGTRLSIL.

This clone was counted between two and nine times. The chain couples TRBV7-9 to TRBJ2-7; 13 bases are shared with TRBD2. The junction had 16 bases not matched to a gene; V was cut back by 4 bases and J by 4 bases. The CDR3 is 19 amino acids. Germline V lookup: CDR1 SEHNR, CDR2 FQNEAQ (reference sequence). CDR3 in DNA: TGTGCCAGCAGCTCCCCAGCCCGGACTAGCGGGGGCGGACCTTACGAGCAGTACTTC. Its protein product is CASSSPARTSGGGPYEQYF. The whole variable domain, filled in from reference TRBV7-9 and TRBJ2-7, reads DTGVSQNPRHKITKRGQNVTFRCDPISEHNRLYWYRQTLGQGPEFLTYFQNEAQLEKSRLLSDRFSAERPKGSFSTLEIQRTEQGDSAMYLCASSSPARTSGGGPYEQYFGPGTRLTVT.

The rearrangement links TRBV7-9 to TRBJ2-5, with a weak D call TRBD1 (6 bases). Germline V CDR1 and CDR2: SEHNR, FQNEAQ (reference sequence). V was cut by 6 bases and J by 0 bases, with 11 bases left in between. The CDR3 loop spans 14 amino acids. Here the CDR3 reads CASRNRDNQETQYF. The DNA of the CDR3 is TGTGCCAGCAGAAATCGGGACAACCAAGAGACCCAGTACTTC.

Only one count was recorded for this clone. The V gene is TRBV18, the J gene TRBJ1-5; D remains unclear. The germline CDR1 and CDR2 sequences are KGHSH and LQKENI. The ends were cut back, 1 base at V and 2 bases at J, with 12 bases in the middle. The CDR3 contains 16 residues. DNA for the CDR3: TGTGCCAGCTCACCACGAGGCGGGGAGGGCAATCAGCCCCAGCATTTT. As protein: CASSPRGGEGNQPQHF.

The CDR3 nucleotides read TGCGCCAGCAGCGTGGGGCAGGGTAACTATGGCTACACCTTC. This codes for CASSVGQGNYGYTF. The rearrangement joins TRBV5-1 to TRBJ1-2; TRBD1 might be the D (5 bases). Germline CDR1 reads SGHRS; CDR2 reads YFSETQ. The V end was cut by 4 bases, the J end by 1 base, with 11 bases between. The length of the CDR3 is 14 residues.

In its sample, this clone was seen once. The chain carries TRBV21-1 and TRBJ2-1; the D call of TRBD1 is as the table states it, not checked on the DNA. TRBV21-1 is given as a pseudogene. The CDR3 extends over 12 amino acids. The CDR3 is CAIKDRVYEQFF. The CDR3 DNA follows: TGTGCCATCAAGGACAGGGTCTATGAGCAGTTCTTC.